This T cell receptor (beta chain) was documented in a study of blood T cell repertoires in COVID-19. Sequencing was performed with immunoSEQ multiplex PCR; in TCRdb, only in-frame clones are kept and a portion is missing. The table lists about 50,000 clones, 86% of them singletons. V lost 5 bases and J 1 base, leaving 15 bases between the germline ends. This CDR3 comprises 16 residues. Germline CDR1 is LNHDA and CDR2 is SQIVND (reference sequence). Sequenced material: peripheral blood. The clonotype originates from a woman aged 60 to 75 with acute or convalescent COVID-19. The rearrangement joins TRBV19 to TRBJ1-3; possible D gene TRBD1, 6 bases. The CDR3 reads CASSLSFTGSGNTIYF. For the CDR3, the DNA is TGTGCCAGTAGTCTGTCGTTTACAGGGTCTGGAAACACCATATATTTT.